This TCR beta chain comes out of a study of shared clonotypes between healthy human individuals. For every subset, genomic DNA was evenly distributed across several immunoSEQ plates. The replicate PCRs on unsorted PBMC were given about 0.3 ug DNA, which is around 31,000 T cell genomes. Clones were read by immunoSEQ multiplex PCR, and TCRdb kept only the in-frame ones, dropping some. The table includes some 500,000 clones, roughly 85% detected once. Sequenced sample: PBMCs. The TCR sequence derives from a woman in her forties in good health. Some clones in this sample may be carry-over from other donors' samples.

CDR3 DNA sequence: TGTGCCACCAGCAGGGTGGGTTTTTACGGCTACACCTTC. Translating gives CATSRVGFYGYTF. This rearrangement joins TRBV15 to TRBJ1-2; D is undetermined. Germline V lookup: CDR1 LNHNV, CDR2 YYDKDF (reference sequence). Trimming took off 3 bases at V and 8 bases at J, with 13 bases between the two ends. CDR3 size: 13 residues.